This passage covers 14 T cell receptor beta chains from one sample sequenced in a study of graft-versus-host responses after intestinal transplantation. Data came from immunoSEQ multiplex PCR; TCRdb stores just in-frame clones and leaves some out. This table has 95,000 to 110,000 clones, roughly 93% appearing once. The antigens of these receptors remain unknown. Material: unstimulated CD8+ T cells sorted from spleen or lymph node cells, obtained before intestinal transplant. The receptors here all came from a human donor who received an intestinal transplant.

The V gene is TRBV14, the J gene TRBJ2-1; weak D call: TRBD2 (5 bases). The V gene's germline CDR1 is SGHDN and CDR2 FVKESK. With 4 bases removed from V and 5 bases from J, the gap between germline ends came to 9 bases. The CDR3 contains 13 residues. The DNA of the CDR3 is TGTGCCAGCAGCCCACGGGGAAACAATGAGCAGTTCTTC. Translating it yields CASSPRGNNEQFF.

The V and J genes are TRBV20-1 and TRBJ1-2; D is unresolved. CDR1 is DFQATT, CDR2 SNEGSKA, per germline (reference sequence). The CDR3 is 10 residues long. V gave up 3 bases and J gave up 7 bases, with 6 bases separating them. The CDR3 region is CSASLGGYTF. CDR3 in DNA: TGCAGTGCTAGTTTGGGTGGCTACACCTTC.

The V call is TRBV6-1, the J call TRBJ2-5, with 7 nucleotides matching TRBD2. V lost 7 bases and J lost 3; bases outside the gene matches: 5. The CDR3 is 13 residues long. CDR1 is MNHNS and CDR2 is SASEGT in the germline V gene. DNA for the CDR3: TGTGCCAGCAACCTAGCGGCCGAAGAGACCCAGTACTTC. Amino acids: CASNLAAEETQYF.

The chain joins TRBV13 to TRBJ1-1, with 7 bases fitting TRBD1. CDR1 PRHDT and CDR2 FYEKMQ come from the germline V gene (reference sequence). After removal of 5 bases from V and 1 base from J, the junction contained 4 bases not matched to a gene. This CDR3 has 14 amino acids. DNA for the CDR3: TGTGCCAGCAGCGACAGGGAAACGAACACTGAAGCTTTCTTT. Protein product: CASSDRETNTEAFF.

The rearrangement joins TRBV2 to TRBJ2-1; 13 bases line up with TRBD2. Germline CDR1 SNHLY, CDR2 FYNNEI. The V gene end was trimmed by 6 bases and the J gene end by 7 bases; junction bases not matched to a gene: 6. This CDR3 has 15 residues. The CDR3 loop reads CASSETSGGSNEQFF. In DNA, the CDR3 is TGTGCCAGCAGCGAGACTAGCGGGGGGTCAAATGAGCAGTTCTTC.

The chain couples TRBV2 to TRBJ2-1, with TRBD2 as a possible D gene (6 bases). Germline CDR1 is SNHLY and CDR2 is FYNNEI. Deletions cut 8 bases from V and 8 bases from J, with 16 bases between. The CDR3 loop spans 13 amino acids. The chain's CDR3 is CASESGGTHEQFF. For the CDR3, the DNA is TGTGCCAGCGAATCTGGAGGGACCCATGAGCAGTTCTTC.

The CDR3 protein is CATSEMDGGYNYGYTF. Here the CDR3 DNA reads TGTGCCACCAGTGAAATGGACGGAGGATATAACTATGGCTACACCTTC. J is TRBJ1-2 and V is TRBV15; the D is unclear. Germline assignment: CDR1 LNHNV and CDR2 YYDKDF (reference sequence). Trimming pared 6 bases from V and 1 base from J, leaving 18 bases between. The CDR3 contains 16 residues.

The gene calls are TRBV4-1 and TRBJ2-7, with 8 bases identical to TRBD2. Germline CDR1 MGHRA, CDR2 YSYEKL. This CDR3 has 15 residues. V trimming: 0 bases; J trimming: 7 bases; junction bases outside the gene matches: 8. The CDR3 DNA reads TGCGCCAGCAGCCAAGAGAGCGGGACTAGGAGGGAGCAGTACTTC. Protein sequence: CASSQESGTRREQYF.

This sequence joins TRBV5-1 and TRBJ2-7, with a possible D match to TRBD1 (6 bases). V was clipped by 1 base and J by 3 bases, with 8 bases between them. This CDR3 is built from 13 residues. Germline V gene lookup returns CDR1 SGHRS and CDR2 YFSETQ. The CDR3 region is CASSLTGLYEQYF. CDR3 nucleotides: TGCGCCAGCAGCTTGACAGGGCTCTACGAGCAGTACTTC. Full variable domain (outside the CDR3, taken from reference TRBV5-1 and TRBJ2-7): KAGVTQTPRYLIKTRGQQVTLSCSPISGHRSVSWYQQTPGQGLQFLFEYFSETQRNKGNFPGRFSGRQFSNSRSEMNVSTLELGDSALYLCASSLTGLYEQYFGPGTRLTVT.

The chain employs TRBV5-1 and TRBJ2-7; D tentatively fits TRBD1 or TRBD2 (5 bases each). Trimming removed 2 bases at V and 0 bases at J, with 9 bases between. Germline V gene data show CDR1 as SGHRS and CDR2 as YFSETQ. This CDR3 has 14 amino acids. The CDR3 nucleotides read TGCGCCAGCAGCTTAGGGACGTTCTCCTACGAGCAGTACTTC. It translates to CASSLGTFSYEQYF.

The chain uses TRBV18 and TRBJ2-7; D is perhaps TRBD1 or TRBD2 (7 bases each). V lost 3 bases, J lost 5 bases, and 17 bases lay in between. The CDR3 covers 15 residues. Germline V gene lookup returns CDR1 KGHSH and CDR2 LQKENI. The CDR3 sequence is CASSPGRDRGHEQYF. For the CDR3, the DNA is TGTGCCAGCTCACCGGGGAGGGACAGAGGGCACGAGCAGTACTTC.

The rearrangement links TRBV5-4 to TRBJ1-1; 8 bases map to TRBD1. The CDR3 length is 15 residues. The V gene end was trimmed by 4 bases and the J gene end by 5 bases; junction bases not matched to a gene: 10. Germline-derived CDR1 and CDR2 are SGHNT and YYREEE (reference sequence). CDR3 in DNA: TGTGCCAGCAGCCAGGGGCCAGGGGGCTCGACTGAAGCTTTCTTT. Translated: CASSQGPGGSTEAFF.

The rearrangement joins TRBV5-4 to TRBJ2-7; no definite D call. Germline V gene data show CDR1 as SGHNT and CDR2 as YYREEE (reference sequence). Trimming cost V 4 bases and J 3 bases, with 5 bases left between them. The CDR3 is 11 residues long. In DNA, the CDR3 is TGTGCCAGCAGCCTAAACTACGAGCAGTACTTC. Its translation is CASSLNYEQYF.

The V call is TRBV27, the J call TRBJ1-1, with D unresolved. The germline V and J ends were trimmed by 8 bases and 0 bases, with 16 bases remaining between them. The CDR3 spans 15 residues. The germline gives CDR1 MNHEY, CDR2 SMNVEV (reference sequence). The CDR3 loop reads CASAGPSPMNTEAFF. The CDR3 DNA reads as TGTGCCAGCGCGGGCCCTTCTCCTATGAACACTGAAGCTTTCTTT.